The 25 T cell receptor beta chains below come from one sample, sequenced in a study of T cells in Graves' hyperthyroidism and ophthalmopathy. Template material for amplifying TCR beta CDR3 regions consisted of RNA transcripts. HTBI primers drove first-round RT-PCR of the TCR CDR3. TCRdb re-derived calls from the multiplex PCR reads in MiXCR, one entry per CDR3 protein. This sample yields about 410,000 distinct CDR3 sequences, of which about 14% are seen a single time; roughly a fifth belongs to the top ten. The specimen was blood. These TCRs come from a woman in her 30s with Graves' ophthalmopathy.

The rearrangement joins TRBV7-2 to TRBJ2-5, with D possibly matching TRBD1 (6 bases). CDR1 SGHTA and CDR2 FQGNSA come from the germline V gene. The CDR3 covers 13 residues. The V gene lost 5 bases and the J gene lost 5 bases, with 12 bases spanning the gap. The DNA of the CDR3 is TGTGCCAGCAGCCAGGACAGTCCGGAGACCCAGTACTTC. Amino acid sequence: CASSQDSPETQYF. Variable domain in full (rest from reference TRBV7-2 and TRBJ2-5): GAGVSQSPSNKVTEKGKDVELRCDPISGHTALYWYRQSLGQGLEFLIYFQGNSAPDKSGLPSDRFSAERTGGSVSTLTIQRTQQEDSAVYLCASSQDSPETQYFGPGTRLLVL.

This clonotype was picked up many times. The rearrangement joins TRBV5-1 to TRBJ2-1; 8 bases map to TRBD2. The CDR3 is 14 amino acids. With V trimmed by 7 bases and J by 2 bases, 5 bases remained unmatched. CDR1 SGHRS and CDR2 YFSETQ come from the germline V gene. The CDR3, as DNA: TGCGCCAGCGGCGGACTAGCTCCCTACAATGAGCAGTTCTTC. Amino acid sequence: CASGGLAPYNEQFF.

Ten or more counts support this clonotype. This chain connects TRBV6-1 to TRBJ1-3, with D perhaps TRBD1 (6 bases). The germline V gene has CDR1 MNHNS and CDR2 SASEGT. The V and J ends lost 4 bases and 4 bases respectively, with 17 bases between them. This CDR3 has 16 amino acids. The CDR3 region is CASSALRGTSGNTIYF. CDR3 in DNA: TGTGCCAGCAGTGCTCTCCGGGGGACATCCGGAAACACCATATATTTT.

At least ten counts were recorded for this clonotype. CDR3 sequence (DNA): TGCAGTGCAAGAAGGCAGAACACCGGGGAGCTGTTTTTT. As protein: CSARRQNTGELFF. The V and J genes are TRBV20-1 and TRBJ2-2, with unresolved D. Trimming left V 6 bases short and J 1 base short, with 9 bases between. This CDR3 has 13 residues. Per germline, CDR1 DFQATT and CDR2 SNEGSKA (reference sequence).

The V gene is TRBV5-1, the J gene TRBJ1-1; weak D call: TRBD1 (5 bases). With 3 bases removed from V and 6 bases from J, the gap between germline ends came to 15 bases. The germline gives CDR1 SGHRS, CDR2 YFSETQ. The CDR3 totals 14 residues. The CDR3 nucleotides are TGCGCCAGCAGCTCGAACCCAGGGTTCCCTGAAGCTTTCTTT. Translated, it gives CASSSNPGFPEAFF.

The gene calls are TRBV7-9 and TRBJ2-1, with 11 bases fitting TRBD2. This CDR3 is built from 16 residues. Trimming cost V 2 bases and J 2 bases; bases outside gene matches: 2. Per the germline V gene, CDR1 is SEHNR and CDR2 is FQNEAQ (reference sequence). The CDR3 DNA is TGTGCCAGCAGCTTAAGTAGCGGGGGGGCCTACAATGAGCAGTTCTTC. This encodes CASSLSSGGAYNEQFF.

This clonotype was recorded at least ten times. The gene calls are TRBV28 and TRBJ1-5; D unclear. Trimming removed 5 bases at V and 0 bases at J, with 5 bases between. Germline V lookup: CDR1 MDHEN, CDR2 SYDVKM. This CDR3 is 13 amino acids long. Here the CDR3 DNA reads TGTGCCAGCAGTCGAGATAGCAATCAGCCCCAGCATTTT. Translation: CASSRDSNQPQHF.

This clonotype was seen many times. The chain joins TRBV28 to TRBJ1-1; D might be TRBD1 (6 bases). Germline loops: CDR1 MDHEN, CDR2 SYDVKM. V lost 5 bases to trimming and J lost 6 bases, with 13 bases between them. This CDR3 is built from 13 residues. The CDR3 coding sequence is TGTGCCAGCAGTGAGCAGGGGAGGGCTGAAGCTTTCTTT. This gives the protein CASSEQGRAEAFF.

This clonotype occurred many times. The chain combines TRBV7-2 with TRBJ2-1, with D perhaps TRBD1 or TRBD2 (5 bases each). The CDR3 spans 17 residues. Looked up from germline, CDR1 is SGHTA and CDR2 is FQGNSA. Trimming stripped 2 bases from V and 2 bases from J, with 16 bases between. The CDR3 DNA reads as TGTGCCAGCAGCTTAACCGGGGCCAAGACCACCTACAATGAGCAGTTCTTC. Translated: CASSLTGAKTTYNEQFF.

The rearrangement links TRBV7-9 to TRBJ1-5, with D maybe TRBD1 (5 bases). V was shortened by 5 bases and J by 3 bases, with 23 bases between the two germline ends. Germline V gene sequence: CDR1 SEHNR, CDR2 FQNEAQ (reference sequence). This CDR3 contains 18 residues. For the CDR3, the DNA is TGTGCCAGCAGCCCCGGGGGGGGGACTAACCGATTCAATCAGCCCCAGCATTTT. Its protein is CASSPGGGTNRFNQPQHF.

This clonotype was counted ten times or more. The chain links TRBV5-5 to TRBJ1-4; D not resolved. Germline-derived CDR1 and CDR2 are SGHKS and YYEKEE (reference sequence). The CDR3 has 15 amino acids. V dropped 0 bases and J dropped 4 bases, with 10 bases sitting between them. The CDR3 bases are TGTGCCAGCAGCTTGGCCGGGCGGAGTAATGAAAAACTGTTTTTT. As protein: CASSLAGRSNEKLFF.

This clonotype was detected ten times or more. The chain carries TRBV7-9 and TRBJ2-6; D gene ambiguous. Germline lookup yields CDR1 SEHNR and CDR2 FQNEAQ (reference sequence). The CDR3 loop spans 12 amino acids. The ends were cut back, 6 bases at V and 6 bases at J, with 6 bases in the middle. The CDR3 coding sequence is TGTGCCAGCAGGGTTACGGCCAACGTCCTGACTTTC. Encoded protein: CASRVTANVLTF. The full variable domain, with the rest looked up from reference TRBV7-9 and TRBJ2-6, is DTGVSQNPRHKITKRGQNVTFRCDPISEHNRLYWYRQTLGQGPEFLTYFQNEAQLEKSRLLSDRFSAERPKGSFSTLEIQRTEQGDSAMYLCASRVTANVLTFGAGSRLTVL.

This clonotype appeared many times. The gene calls are TRBV7-2 and TRBJ2-1, with no clear D. This CDR3 contains 14 residues. With 5 bases removed from V and 8 bases from J, the gap between germline ends came to 16 bases. The germline gives CDR1 SGHTA, CDR2 FQGNSA. The CDR3 bases are TGTGCCAGCAGCCCCAGCTCTGGGCCCCATGAGCAGTTCTTC. Its translation is CASSPSSGPHEQFF.

This clonotype occurred many times. V is TRBV28 and J is TRBJ1-1; the D is unclear. Per the germline V gene, CDR1 is MDHEN and CDR2 is SYDVKM. The CDR3 contains 14 residues. Trimming cost V 3 bases and J 4 bases, with 12 bases left between them. The CDR3 DNA follows: TGTGCCAGCAGTTTTAATGGGAAAGGCACTGAAGCTTTCTTT. This encodes CASSFNGKGTEAFF.

This clonotype was detected many times. This chain connects TRBV5-6 to TRBJ1-2; D is possibly TRBD1 (6 bases). V was clipped by 4 bases and J by 8 bases, with 18 bases between them. Germline lookup yields CDR1 SGHDT and CDR2 YYEEEE. The CDR3 runs 14 residues. For the CDR3, the DNA is TGTGCCAGCAGCCCTGTGGGGGCGGGGCAAGGCTACACCTTC. This codes for CASSPVGAGQGYTF.

This clonotype was picked up many times. The chain combines TRBV7-3 with TRBJ2-2, with 11 bases that match TRBD2. The V gene end was trimmed by 5 bases and the J gene end by 5 bases; junction bases not matched to a gene: 7. Looked up from germline, CDR1 is SGHTA and CDR2 is FQGTGA. This CDR3 has 16 amino acids. The CDR3 nucleotides are TGTGCCAGCAGCCACCTAGCGGGGGGCCTGACCGGGGAGCTGTTTTTT. It is translated as CASSHLAGGLTGELFF. Together with reference TRBV7-3 and TRBJ2-2, the CDR3 gives the full variable domain: GAGVSQTPSNKVTEKGKYVELRCDPISGHTALYWYRQSLGQGPEFLIYFQGTGAADDSGLPNDRFFAVRPEGSVSTLKIQRTERGDSAVYLCASSHLAGGLTGELFFGEGSRLTVL.

This clonotype was observed many times. The V call is TRBV11-2, the J call TRBJ2-1; possibly TRBD2 for D (6 bases). Germline CDR1 reads SGHAT; CDR2 reads FQNNGV. This CDR3 is 16 amino acids long. Trimming pared 2 bases from V and 4 bases from J, leaving 15 bases between. CDR3 protein: CASSLPQLARYNEQFF. The CDR3 bases are TGTGCCAGCAGCTTACCCCAACTAGCACGGTACAATGAGCAGTTCTTC.

This clonotype has only a few counts. The chain carries TRBV2 and TRBJ2-1; 7 bases align to TRBD1. The germline V gene encodes CDR1 SNHLY and CDR2 FYNNEI. The CDR3 has 14 residues. V lost 3 bases to trimming and J lost 7 bases; unmatched junction nucleotides: 6. CDR3 region: CASSDGQGENEQFF. CDR3 DNA sequence: TGTGCCAGCAGTGACGGGCAGGGGGAGAATGAGCAGTTCTTC.

At least ten counts were recorded for this clonotype. The rearrangement uses TRBV11-1 and TRBJ2-3; no firm D call. Trimming shortened V by 2 bases and J by 2 bases, and 8 bases separated the two germline ends. Per the germline V gene, CDR1 is SGHAT and CDR2 is FQDESV (reference sequence). CDR3 length: 14 residues. CDR3 coding DNA: TGTGCCAGCAGCTTACTCGCCCCCACAGATACGCAGTATTTT. Encoded protein: CASSLLAPTDTQYF.

This clonotype was detected a few times. The rearrangement joins TRBV3-1 to TRBJ2-6; no clear D gene. The CDR3 has 21 residues. V dropped 3 bases and J dropped 0 bases, with 24 bases sitting between them. Looked up from germline, CDR1 is LGHDT and CDR2 is YNNKEL (reference sequence). The CDR3 reads CASSQWSTATNPSSGANVLTF. The DNA for the CDR3 is TGTGCCAGCAGCCAGTGGTCTACGGCGACCAATCCGAGCTCTGGGGCCAACGTCCTGACTTTC.

This rearrangement joins TRBV7-3 to TRBJ2-2, with 7 bases that match TRBD2. J gave up 5 bases and V 5 bases, and 11 bases lay outside the gene matches. The CDR3 contains 16 residues. Germline V gene sequence: CDR1 SGHTA, CDR2 FQGTGA. The chain's CDR3 is CASSPLGWGGTGELFF. CDR3 nucleotides: TGTGCCAGCAGCCCACTCGGCTGGGGGGGAACCGGGGAGCTGTTTTTT.

Many counts were recorded for this clonotype. The chain links TRBV7-8 to TRBJ2-7; the D gene is possibly TRBD2 (5 bases). Trimming removed 2 bases from V and 7 bases from J, with 9 bases in between. CDR3 size: 12 residues. Germline V CDR1 and CDR2: SGHVS, FQNEAQ. The DNA for the CDR3 is TGTGCCAGCAGCTTAATACTAGAGGAGCAGTACTTC. Its protein is CASSLILEEQYF.

This chain uses TRBV30 with TRBJ2-3; the match to TRBD2 covers 10 bases. Germline V lookup: CDR1 GTSNPN, CDR2 SVGIG (reference sequence). V shed 3 bases, J shed 6 bases, and the junction held 18 bases outside the gene matches. The CDR3 sequence is 18 residues long. The CDR3 nucleotides read TGTGCCTGGAGGTCCCTAGCGGGGGTTCTCCCTGGATTGGATACGCAGTATTTT. As protein: CAWRSLAGVLPGLDTQYF.

Ten or more counts support this clonotype. V is TRBV7-9 and J is TRBJ2-7; D may be TRBD1 or TRBD2 (5 bases each). Trimming removed 3 bases at V and 6 bases at J, with 15 bases between. The CDR3 loop spans 14 amino acids. Per germline, CDR1 SEHNR and CDR2 FQNEAQ (reference sequence). The CDR3 bases are TGTGCCAGCAGCTTTGACCGGGGCTTCAGCGAGCAGTACTTC. This translates into CASSFDRGFSEQYF.

This clonotype was seen a handful of times. V gene TRBV15 combines with J gene TRBJ2-1; D unresolved. Trimming took off 8 bases at V and 1 base at J, with 12 bases between the two ends. Germline values: CDR1 LNHNV, CDR2 YYDKDF (reference sequence). CDR3 size: 14 residues. The CDR3 sequence: CATGPGASYNEQFF. DNA of the CDR3: TGTGCCACCGGTCCTGGTGCTTCCTACAATGAGCAGTTCTTC.